The 23 T cell receptor beta chains below all came from one sample that was sequenced in a study of shared clonotypes between healthy human individuals. Clones were sequenced by immunoSEQ multiplex PCR, and TCRdb holds only the in-frame ones, with some missing. The sample lists roughly 2.6 million clones, just over 90% occurring once. Sequenced: naive CD4+ T cells sorted from blood. Regarding subset: CD45RA+ positively selected. The receptors were sampled from a young man in good health.

The chain employs TRBV10-2 and TRBJ2-7; 8 bases match TRBD2. V trimming: 4 bases; J trimming: 0 bases; junction bases outside the gene matches: 2. This CDR3 contains 14 residues. Germline CDR1 and CDR2: WSHSY and SAAADI. The CDR3 protein is CASSGGGYSYEQYF. The CDR3 DNA follows: TGCGCCAGCAGTGGCGGGGGGTACTCCTACGAGCAGTACTTC.

The chain couples TRBV7-6 to TRBJ2-5; a possible D gene is TRBD1 (5 bases). CDR1 and CDR2 (germline): SGHVS, FNYEAQ. The CDR3 is 13 amino acids. V was pared by 5 bases and J by 4 bases, with 11 bases between. The CDR3 region has the DNA TGTGCCAGCAGCCAAGGGGCCAGAGAGACCCAGTACTTC. It is translated as CASSQGARETQYF.

This clone occurred once. V is TRBV28 and J is TRBJ2-3, with D possibly being TRBD2 (6 bases). The CDR3 consists of 12 residues. Germline values: CDR1 MDHEN, CDR2 SYDVKM. Trimming took off 4 bases at V and 8 bases at J, with 10 bases between the two ends. The CDR3 nucleotides are TGTGCCAGCAGTTCCACACTAGCTACGCAGTATTTT. Residues: CASSSTLATQYF.

This chain links TRBV28 with TRBJ1-2; 9 bases map to TRBD1. The CDR3 has 15 residues. V lost 4 bases and J lost 7; bases outside the gene matches: 10. In germline, CDR1 is MDHEN, CDR2 SYDVKM. This CDR3 reads CASSSQDRGLSGYTF. CDR3 DNA sequence: TGTGCCAGCAGTTCGCAGGACAGGGGCTTGTCTGGCTACACCTTC.

This chain joins TRBV18 and TRBJ2-7, with D perhaps given as TRBD1 or TRBD2 (5 bases each). The CDR3 spans 14 residues. The germline V gene has CDR1 KGHSH and CDR2 LQKENI. V was pared by 8 bases and J by 2 bases, with 16 bases between. Here the CDR3 DNA reads TGTGCCAGCGCCCAAAGGGACGGAGCCTACGAGCAGTACTTC. This gives the protein CASAQRDGAYEQYF. The complete variable domain, with remaining parts taken from reference TRBV18 and TRBJ2-7, reads NAGVMQNPRHLVRRRGQEARLRCSPMKGHSHVYWYRQLPEEGLKFMVYLQKENIIDESGMPKERFSAEFPKEGPSILRIQQVVRGDSAAYFCASAQRDGAYEQYFGPGTRLTVT.

This clone was seen just once. Germline and junction disagree at one end, which may indicate a read error. The same CDR3 can be traced to other DNA sequences in this sample. V usage is TRBV7-7 and J usage is TRBJ2-3; 8 nucleotides agree with TRBD1. This CDR3 has 15 residues. Germline V gives CDR1 SSHAT, CDR2 FNYEAQ (reference sequence). CDR3 DNA sequence: TGTGCTAGCAGCTTAGGGACAGGAAGCACAGATACGCAGTATTTT. It encodes CASSLGTGSTDTQYF. The full variable domain, completed using reference TRBV7-7 and TRBJ2-3, is GAGVSQSPRYKVTKRGQDVTLRCDPISSHATLYWYQQALGQGPEFLTYFNYEAQPDKSGLPSDRFSAERPEGSISTLTIQRTEQRDSAMYRCASSLGTGSTDTQYFGPGTRLTVL.

V is TRBV5-1 and J is TRBJ2-3, with 11 bases fitting TRBD2. The V and J ends lost 4 bases and 2 bases, in that order; junction bases with no gene match: 3. The germline V gene has CDR1 SGHRS and CDR2 YFSETQ. The CDR3 is 15 residues long. CDR3 bases: TGCGCCAGCAGCGGGGGACTAGCGGTCACAGATACGCAGTATTTT. Translation gives CASSGGLAVTDTQYF.

Points on this clone: This same CDR3 is encoded by further DNA sequences in the sample. The rearrangement links TRBV5-1 to TRBJ1-1; TRBD1 agrees at 8 bases. The V and J ends lost 3 bases and 5 bases, in that order; junction bases with no gene match: 3. Germline CDR1 is SGHRS and CDR2 is YFSETQ. The CDR3 extends over 13 amino acids. The CDR3, as DNA: TGCGCCAGCAGCTCACAGGGGGGGACTGAAGCTTTCTTT. This codes for CASSSQGGTEAFF.

The chain carries TRBV6-1 and TRBJ2-5, with TRBD1 matching over 9 bases. The CDR3 contains 15 residues. With 6 bases clipped from V and 2 bases from J, the junction kept 7 bases outside the gene matches. Germline V gene lookup returns CDR1 MNHNS and CDR2 SASEGT. In DNA, the CDR3 is TGTGCCAGCAGAGAACGGGGGACAGGGCAAGAGACCCAGTACTTC. It translates to CASRERGTGQETQYF.

The chain uses TRBV7-9 and TRBJ2-7, with 10 bases matching TRBD1. Germline CDR1 and CDR2: SEHNR and FQNEAQ (reference sequence). This CDR3 contains 16 residues. Unmatched junction bases numbered 5, after V lost 3 bases and J lost 0 bases. This CDR3 reads CASSLTGTGVSYEQYF. The CDR3 coding sequence is TGTGCCAGCAGCTTGACCGGGACAGGGGTCTCCTACGAGCAGTACTTC.

Regarding this clone: This CDR3 is also generated by other DNA sequences in the sample. The J gene is TRBJ1-4, the V gene TRBV5-1; 10 nucleotides align to TRBD1. Germline CDR1 is SGHRS and CDR2 is YFSETQ. This CDR3 region has 15 residues. Trimming at V came to 0 bases and at J to 7 bases, leaving 3 bases not matched to a gene. CDR3 loop: CASSLDGTGVEKLFF. CDR3 nucleotide sequence: TGCGCCAGCAGCTTGGATGGGACAGGGGTTGAAAAACTGTTTTTT.

The CDR3 bases are TGTGCCATCAGCATTGGGACAGGGAGTATAGCTAATGAAAAACTGTTTTTT. It specifies CAISIGTGSIANEKLFF. The chain combines TRBV10-3 with TRBJ1-4; 9 positions match TRBD1. V shed 6 bases, J shed 3 bases, and the junction held 11 bases outside the gene matches. The germline V gene has CDR1 ENHRY and CDR2 SYGVKD. This CDR3 is built from 17 residues.

This chain links TRBV27 with TRBJ1-6, with 7 bases lining up with TRBD1. From germline, CDR1 is MNHEY and CDR2 SMNVEV (reference sequence). V was clipped by 2 bases and J by 0 bases; unmatched bases: 10. This CDR3 spans 19 amino acids. CDR3 sequence: CASSLIGDSGGSYNSPLHF. The CDR3 nucleotides read TGTGCCAGCAGTTTAATCGGGGACAGCGGAGGCTCCTATAATTCACCCCTCCACTTT.

Remarks on this clone: Additional DNA sequences in this sample encode the identical CDR3. The V gene is TRBV10-3, the J gene TRBJ1-4; D unclear. The ends were cut back, 5 bases at V and 0 bases at J, with 1 base in the middle. CDR1 is ENHRY and CDR2 is SYGVKD in the germline V gene. The CDR3 is 12 amino acids. CDR3 nucleotides: TGTGCCATCAGTCCAACTAATGAAAAACTGTTTTTT. Amino acid sequence: CAISPTNEKLFF.

The chain recombines TRBV5-4 with TRBJ2-1, with D possibly matching TRBD1 (6 bases). Germline lookup yields CDR1 SGHNT and CDR2 YYREEE (reference sequence). The CDR3 consists of 12 residues. Trimming pared 4 bases from V and 9 bases from J, leaving 11 bases between. The CDR3 sequence: CASSPQGLEQFF. The CDR3 DNA is TGTGCCAGCAGCCCACAGGGTCTTGAGCAGTTCTTC.

The genes are TRBV7-9 and TRBJ2-7; TRBD2 matches at 8 bases. The trim removed 5 bases at V and 0 bases at J, leaving 9 bases unmatched. This CDR3 is 16 amino acids long. The germline V gene encodes CDR1 SEHNR and CDR2 FQNEAQ (reference sequence). CDR3 residues: CASSASAAGVSYEQYF. CDR3 DNA: TGTGCCAGCAGCGCCTCCGCAGCGGGAGTCTCCTACGAGCAGTACTTC. Full variable domain (rest looked up from reference TRBV7-9 and TRBJ2-7): DTGVSQNPRHKITKRGQNVTFRCDPISEHNRLYWYRQTLGQGPEFLTYFQNEAQLEKSRLLSDRFSAERPKGSFSTLEIQRTEQGDSAMYLCASSASAAGVSYEQYFGPGTRLTVT.

This clone turned up a few times. V gene TRBV14 combines with J gene TRBJ1-6, with D perhaps matching TRBD1 (5 bases). The CDR3 is made up of 14 amino acids. Per germline, CDR1 SGHDN and CDR2 FVKESK. V dropped 3 bases and J dropped 9 bases, with 12 bases sitting between them. The CDR3 here is CASSQGRESSPLHF. The CDR3 bases are TGTGCCAGCAGCCAGGGCAGGGAGTCTTCACCCCTCCACTTT. Together with reference TRBV14 and TRBJ1-6, the CDR3 gives the full variable domain: EAGVTQFPSHSVIEKGQTVTLRCDPISGHDNLYWYRRVMGKEIKFLLHFVKESKQDESGMPNNRFLAERTGGTYSTLKVQPAELEDSGVYFCASSQGRESSPLHFGNGTRLTVT.

The chain combines TRBV9 with TRBJ2-5; D tentatively fits TRBD1 or TRBD2 (5 bases each). Germline CDR1 SGDLS, CDR2 YYNGEE. The CDR3 loop spans 17 amino acids. V was cut by 3 bases and J by 5 bases, with 23 bases left in between. For the CDR3, the DNA is TGTGCCAGCAGCGGACGGGGCAGGTTTTGGGGAGAGGAGACCCAGTACTTC. Its translation: CASSGRGRFWGEETQYF.

V usage is TRBV6-4 and J usage is TRBJ2-1; D may be TRBD1 (5 bases). In germline, CDR1 is MRHNA, CDR2 SNTAGT. This CDR3 has 14 residues. V gave up 0 bases and J gave up 5 bases, with 8 bases separating them. The CDR3 protein is CASSDSTRDNEQFF. As DNA, the CDR3 is TGTGCCAGCAGTGACTCGACCAGGGACAATGAGCAGTTCTTC.

V gene TRBV5-6 combines with J gene TRBJ1-2; TRBD1 aligns across 7 bases. After removal of 4 bases from V and 3 bases from J, the junction contained 6 bases not matched to a gene. This CDR3 comprises 14 residues. Germline assignment: CDR1 SGHDT and CDR2 YYEEEE. CDR3 amino acids: CASSQGDRDYGYTF. In nucleotides, the CDR3 is TGTGCCAGCAGCCAGGGTGACAGGGACTATGGCTACACCTTC.

This chain joins TRBV25-1 and TRBJ2-3; D unresolved. This CDR3 region has 13 residues. Per germline, CDR1 MGHDK and CDR2 SYGVNS. V was pared by 4 bases and J by 8 bases, with 13 bases between. CDR3 residues: CASSASGSGTQYF. DNA for the CDR3: TGTGCCAGCAGTGCCTCCGGGTCAGGTACGCAGTATTTT.

The J gene is TRBJ2-7, the V gene TRBV6-5; a weak D match, TRBD1 (5 bases). The germline V gene encodes CDR1 MNHEY and CDR2 SVGAGI. Trimming shortened V by 5 bases and J by 2 bases, and 13 bases separated the two germline ends. The CDR3 totals 14 residues. CDR3 sequence reads: CASSTLTDTYEQYF. Here the CDR3 DNA reads TGTGCCAGCAGTACGCTGACAGACACCTACGAGCAGTACTTC.

This clone was detected only once. The V and J genes are TRBV18 and TRBJ1-1; a possible D gene is TRBD1 (5 bases). The germline gives CDR1 KGHSH, CDR2 LQKENI. V lost 6 bases and J 1 base, leaving 12 bases between the germline ends. CDR3 length: 14 residues. The CDR3 DNA reads as TGTGCCAGCTCGGCCGGGACTGAGAACACTGAAGCTTTCTTT. It encodes CASSAGTENTEAFF.